These 22 T cell receptor beta chains were sequenced from one sample in a study of spatial heterogeneity in lung cancer. Study-wide findings and caveats: In tumors, expanded intratumoral alpha and beta TCR counts tracked mutation counts.

TCRdb re-analysed the 5' RACE reads in MiXCR, keeping a single row per CDR3 protein. The table includes over 15,000 distinct CDR3 sequences, 6.2% detected once. The antigens these receptors bind are not known. The time point was: sample taken at primary tumor resection. The sequences come from lung tumor tissue, collected at surgery. The source of these receptors is a male donor with early-stage non-small cell lung cancer.

This clonotype was seen at least ten times. This beta chain was picked up by a library intended for alpha chains and is off target, so its count carries little meaning. The V call is TRBV3-1, the J call TRBJ1-5; 9 bases agree with TRBD1. From germline, CDR1 is LGHDT and CDR2 YNNKEL (reference sequence). CDR3 length equals 14 residues. V shed 2 bases, J shed 5 bases, and the junction held 1 base outside the gene matches. This CDR3 is CASSQRDRDQPQHF. In DNA, the CDR3 is TGTGCCAGCAGCCAACGGGACAGGGATCAGCCCCAGCATTTT.

This clonotype showed up just once. A library prepared for alpha chains yielded this beta chain as an off-target read; its size is of little meaning. V gene TRBV6-6 combines with J gene TRBJ2-7; no clear D. This CDR3 has 12 residues. Germline loops: CDR1 MNHNY, CDR2 SVGAGI (reference sequence). V lost 2 bases, J lost 3 bases, and 5 bases lay in between. The DNA for the CDR3 is TGTGCCAGCAGTTACGAATACTACGAGCAGTACTTC. Translation gives CASSYEYYEQYF.

This clonotype was seen many times. A library made for alpha chains picked up this beta chain off target, so its size means little. The genes are TRBV2 and TRBJ1-1; D is possibly TRBD1 (6 bases). This CDR3 comprises 14 residues. The germline V gene has CDR1 SNHLY and CDR2 FYNNEI. The V end lost 4 bases, the J end lost 1 base, and 10 bases lay between the germline ends. The CDR3 DNA follows: TGTGCCAGCAGTGGGCAGGGGAGGAACACTGAAGCTTTCTTT. This codes for CASSGQGRNTEAFF.

This clonotype came up many times. This beta chain was picked up by a library intended for alpha chains and is off target, so its count carries little meaning. The chain uses TRBV27 and TRBJ1-4; D gene uncertain. Trimming pared 5 bases from V and 4 bases from J, leaving 11 bases between. Germline CDR1 is MNHEY and CDR2 is SMNVEV (reference sequence). CDR3 length: 14 residues. The CDR3 loop is CASSRSGINEKLFF. CDR3 DNA: TGTGCCAGCAGTCGTTCGGGGATTAATGAAAAACTGTTTTTT.

This clonotype was counted only a few times. This beta chain appears as a stray read in a library generated for alpha chains; its size is not informative. J is TRBJ2-2 and V is TRBV20-1; no clear D. The CDR3 runs 14 residues. The germline gives CDR1 DFQATT, CDR2 SNEGSKA (reference sequence). The V and J ends lost 4 bases and 1 base respectively, with 10 bases between them. The CDR3 DNA sequence: TGCAGTGCTAAAAAAGTCGGGAACACCGGGGAGCTGTTTTTT. Protein product: CSAKKVGNTGELFF.

This clonotype was counted at least ten times. Since it is a stray read in a library aimed at alpha chains, this beta chain has a size that is not meaningful. This chain connects TRBV28 to TRBJ2-1; 12 nucleotides line up with TRBD2. This CDR3 is built from 18 residues. V shed 6 bases and J 15 bases; nucleotides not matched to a gene: 24. Germline V CDR1 and CDR2: MDHEN, SYDVKM. CDR3 nucleotide sequence: TGTGCCAGCAGCCCCCCGACTAGCGGGAGCCTAGTGTCTCTTCGGGGGTTCTTC. It is translated as CASSPPTSGSLVSLRGFF.

Concerning this clonotype itself: This beta chain is off target for a library built for alpha chains, so its abundance means little. The V call is TRBV11-2, the J call TRBJ1-5; no clear D. The CDR3 is 13 residues long. V shed 5 bases and J shed 4 bases, with 9 bases lying between them. CDR1 is SGHAT, CDR2 FQNNGV, per germline. The CDR3, as DNA: TGTGCCAGCAGCACACAGAGTAATCAGCCCCAGCATTTT. Protein sequence: CASSTQSNQPQHF.

This clonotype was counted many times. This beta chain lies outside the target of a library built for alpha chains; its clone size means little. This chain uses TRBV29-1 with TRBJ2-7, with a possible D match to TRBD2 (6 bases). Trimming pared 4 bases from V and 1 base from J, leaving 11 bases between. CDR1 and CDR2 from the germline V gene are SQVTM and ANQGSEA. This CDR3 has 13 amino acids. This chain's CDR3 is CSVAGGGSYEQYF. The CDR3 bases are TGCAGCGTTGCTGGTGGAGGGTCCTACGAGCAGTACTTC.

In its sample, this clonotype was seen a few times. Little can be read into the size of this beta chain, an off-target read in a library designed for alpha chains. The chain couples TRBV9 to TRBJ1-5, with D unclear. V was cut by 4 bases and J by 6 bases, with 11 bases left in between. Germline V CDR1 and CDR2: SGDLS, YYNGEE. The CDR3 has 13 amino acids. The chain's CDR3 is CASSPLEGQPQHF. CDR3 DNA sequence: TGTGCCAGCAGCCCCTTGGAGGGTCAGCCCCAGCATTTT.

A note on this clonotype: The library was designed around alpha chains, so this beta chain is a stray read whose abundance carries little weight. This chain links TRBV5-1 with TRBJ2-7; possible D gene TRBD2, 5 bases. The germline V gene encodes CDR1 SGHRS and CDR2 YFSETQ. The CDR3 extends over 15 amino acids. The V and J ends lost 4 bases and 6 bases respectively, with 20 bases between them. CDR3 protein: CASSGGSLGFREQYF. CDR3 DNA sequence: TGCGCCAGCAGCGGCGGGTCCCTAGGGTTTCGCGAGCAGTACTTC. Complete variable domain (other parts from reference TRBV5-1 and TRBJ2-7): KAGVTQTPRYLIKTRGQQVTLSCSPISGHRSVSWYQQTPGQGLQFLFEYFSETQRNKGNFPGRFSGRQFSNSRSEMNVSTLELGDSALYLCASSGGSLGFREQYFGPGTRLTVT.

In its sample, this clonotype is medium-sized. The size of this beta chain means little, since it is a stray read in a library made for alpha chains. The gene calls are TRBV30 and TRBJ1-1; D gene unclear. Trimming took off 3 bases at V and 5 bases at J, with 7 bases between the two ends. The V gene's germline CDR1 is GTSNPN and CDR2 SVGIG (reference sequence). The length of the CDR3 is 11 residues. CDR3 sequence: CAWSSGTEAFF. CDR3 bases: TGTGCCTGGAGCTCGGGGACTGAAGCTTTCTTT.

This clonotype was found a few times. For a library built for alpha chains, this beta chain is a stray read; little rests on its size. The gene calls are TRBV20-1 and TRBJ2-3; a weak D match, TRBD2 (5 bases). The CDR3 contains 14 residues. Trimming took 1 base from V and 1 from J, leaving 9 bases between them. Per germline, CDR1 DFQATT and CDR2 SNEGSKA (reference sequence). Written as DNA, the CDR3 is TGCAGTGCTAGAGTACTAGTCGGCACAGATACGCAGTATTTT. Residues: CSARVLVGTDTQYF.

There are many counts of this clonotype. In a library made to pick up alpha chains, this beta chain is a stray read with a size that means little. The chain combines TRBV12-3 or TRBV12-4 with TRBJ1-1; no definite D call. This CDR3 region has 15 residues. The V and J ends lost 5 bases and 1 base respectively, with 14 bases between them. DNA of the CDR3: TGTGCCAGCAGTCCGACGACCGGTTCGAACACTGAAGCTTTCTTT. Its translation: CASSPTTGSNTEAFF.

Relative to its sample, this clonotype is medium-sized. The library was designed around alpha chains, so this beta chain is a stray read whose abundance carries little weight. This chain joins TRBV5-1 and TRBJ2-1, with 12 positions matching TRBD1. This CDR3 contains 16 residues. The germline V gene has CDR1 SGHRS and CDR2 YFSETQ. Losses at the gene ends were 4 bases for V and 6 bases for J; bases not matched to a gene: 8. The CDR3 bases are TGCGCCAGCAGCCCAGGTTGGGACAGGGGGCTCAATGAGCAGTTCTTC. Translating gives CASSPGWDRGLNEQFF.

This clonotype was found many times. This beta chain lies outside the target of a library built for alpha chains; its clone size means little. The chain employs TRBV5-1 and TRBJ2-6, with TRBD1 as a possible D gene (5 bases). Germline V gene data show CDR1 as SGHRS and CDR2 as YFSETQ. With 2 bases removed from V and 0 bases from J, the gap between germline ends came to 12 bases. The CDR3 covers 17 residues. The CDR3 region has the DNA TGCGCCAGCAGCTTAGCAGGGCCCGACTCTGGGGCCAACGTCCTGACTTTC. Residues: CASSLAGPDSGANVLTF.

At least ten counts were recorded for this clonotype. This beta chain came through as a stray read in a library set up for alpha chains, and its size says little. This CDR3 reads CATSDLTSGSTKTNNEQFF. The CDR3 DNA reads as TGTGCCACCAGTGATTTGACTAGCGGGAGTACGAAGACGAACAATGAGCAGTTCTTC. The chain employs TRBV24-1 and TRBJ2-1; 11 bases agree with TRBD2. With V trimmed by 0 bases and J by 5 bases, 11 bases remained unmatched. Germline V gives CDR1 KGHDR, CDR2 SFDVKD. The CDR3 is 19 amino acids.

This clonotype came up many times. This beta chain slipped into a library made for alpha chains as a stray read, so its size is not meaningful. The chain uses TRBV4-2 and TRBJ2-7; 9 nucleotides align to TRBD2. The CDR3 contains 15 residues. The germline gives CDR1 LGHNA, CDR2 YNFKEQ. V lost 4 bases, J lost 5 bases, and 9 bases stayed unmatched. The CDR3 is CASSLLPSGTNEQYF. CDR3 bases: TGTGCCAGCAGCCTCCTCCCTAGCGGGACTAACGAGCAGTACTTC.

The table lists this clonotype with many counts. Because the library targeted alpha chains, this beta chain is an off-target read whose size means little. The rearrangement joins TRBV18 to TRBJ2-2; D gene uncertain. Germline CDR1 reads KGHSH; CDR2 reads LQKENI. The CDR3 has 19 residues. V shed 2 bases and J shed 8 bases, with 27 bases lying between them. CDR3 sequence reads: CASSPKPLTGRNPAGELFF. Written as DNA, the CDR3 is TGTGCCAGCTCACCAAAGCCTTTAACGGGCCGTAACCCCGCGGGGGAGCTGTTTTTT.

Ten or more counts support this clonotype. Being off target in a library aimed at alpha chains, this beta chain has a size of little meaning. The J gene is TRBJ1-1, the V gene TRBV10-3; no reliable D call. V lost 8 bases and J lost 9, with 10 bases in between. The germline gives CDR1 ENHRY, CDR2 SYGVKD. This CDR3 spans 10 amino acids. CDR3 sequence: CAILQQKAFF. The CDR3 DNA reads TGTGCCATCCTACAACAGAAAGCTTTCTTT.

By frequency in the sample, this clonotype is medium-sized (0.01 to 0.1%). This beta chain lies outside the target of a library built for alpha chains; its clone size means little. V and J are TRBV4-1 and TRBJ2-5; no definite D call. The CDR3 consists of 12 residues. Trimming took 0 bases from V and 5 from J, leaving 4 bases between them. CDR1 and CDR2 from the germline V gene are MGHRA and YSYEKL. CDR3 sequence: CASSQEGETQYF. As DNA, the CDR3 is TGCGCCAGCAGCCAAGAAGGCGAGACCCAGTACTTC.

By its share, this clonotype is medium-sized. The library was prepared for alpha chains; this beta chain is a stray read, so its frequency means little. The chain employs TRBV27 and TRBJ2-7, with D perhaps matching TRBD2 (6 bases). CDR3 size: 15 residues. V lost 4 bases to trimming and J lost 6 bases, with 19 bases between them. The germline gives CDR1 MNHEY, CDR2 SMNVEV (reference sequence). CDR3 sequence (DNA): TGTGCCAGCAGTTCGGAAAGAGACTGGGACTCCGAGCAGTACTTC. It specifies CASSSERDWDSEQYF.

The table lists this clonotype with a few counts. The library was designed around alpha chains, so this beta chain is a stray read whose abundance carries little weight. The chain links TRBV11-2 to TRBJ2-7, with TRBD1 matching 7 bases. Unmatched junction bases numbered 15, after V lost 2 bases and J lost 2 bases. This CDR3 spans 18 amino acids. Germline CDR1 is SGHAT and CDR2 is FQNNGV. The CDR3 nucleotides read TGTGCCAGCAGCTTACGGGGTCACCTCCGGGACAGACCCTACGAGCAGTACTTC. It codes for CASSLRGHLRDRPYEQYF.